Described below is a single T cell receptor (beta chain) sequence and its context. Trimming at V came to 7 bases and at J to 4 bases, leaving 7 bases not matched to a gene. This CDR3 contains 14 residues. Germline-derived CDR1 and CDR2 are SGHVS and FQNEAQ. The sample originates from a study of blood T cell repertoires in COVID-19. Background on the study: Sources were T cells, B-cell-depleted T cells, or PBMCs; the material itself was cDNA or gDNA.

The Seattle site enrolled patients during active infection and followed them longitudinally. The authors' processing: Quantification of nucleated cells was approximated via reference gene primer amplification. Some clones are missing from TCRdb's copy, which holds only in-frame ones; the method was immunoSEQ multiplex PCR. V and J calls and clone size come straight from that table; D and trimming were deduced from the DNA. The sample includes 250,000 to 300,000 clones, about nine tenths of them seen just once. This clonotype originated in a woman in her 30s with COVID-19, enrolled during active disease. The gene calls are TRBV7-8 and TRBJ2-5, with 9 bases matching TRBD1. The sequencing sample was made of peripheral blood. In DNA form, the CDR3 reads TGTGCCAGCAAGTTGGGACAGGGAGGAGAGACCCAGTACTTC. Translation: CASKLGQGGETQYF.